Sequencing of this T cell receptor (beta chain) was carried out in a study of T cells in Graves' hyperthyroidism and ophthalmopathy. The CDR3 length is 11 residues. With 10 bases removed from V and 2 bases from J, the gap between germline ends came to 8 bases. Germline lookup yields CDR1 MDHEN and CDR2 SYDVKM. Amplification yielded TCR beta CDR3 regions, with RNA transcripts as the source. A set of HTBI primers served as the primers for a first-round RT-PCR of the TCR CDR3. TCRdb processed the multiplex PCR reads anew with MiXCR; each CDR3 protein has one entry. The data show a few hundred thousand distinct CDR3 sequences, approximately 14% seen once.

The specimen was blood. This receptor was obtained from a woman aged 25-40 years with Graves' hyperthyroidism. The chain joins TRBV28 to TRBJ1-2; D perhaps matches TRBD1 (6 bases). CDR3 in amino acids: CATTGNYGYTF. The CDR3 DNA is TGTGCCACAACAGGGAACTATGGCTACACCTTC.